This entry is about one TCR beta chain. The germline V gene encodes CDR1 SEHNR and CDR2 FQNEAQ (reference sequence). The CDR3 spans 15 residues. Trimming removed 1 base from V and 4 bases from J; junction bases left unmatched: 3. TCRdb's table, derived via immunoSEQ multiplex PCR, lists solely in-frame clones and lacks some. The repertoire holds under 70,000 clones, with 82% as singletons. The data stem from a study of glioma-infiltrating T cells after dendritic cell vaccination. Before vaccination, two weeks after the third vaccination, and at progression, PBMC were collected. The clonotype originates from a human donor with glioblastoma. The source was blood, collected before dendritic cell vaccination. The chain combines TRBV7-9 with TRBJ2-1; 8 bases fit TRBD2. CDR3 DNA sequence: TGTGCCAGCAGCTTAGGAGCGGGGGCTTACAATGAGCAGTTCTTC. Amino acid sequence: CASSLGAGAYNEQFF.